This TCR beta chain was identified during a study of blood T cells in healthy people across ages. Notes on this clonotype: The antigen is unknown.

Looked up from germline, CDR1 is SNHLY and CDR2 is FYNNEI. This CDR3 is 15 amino acids long. V shed 6 bases and J shed 4 bases, with 18 bases lying between them. A sample-barcoded 5' primer and a J-beta primer mix were used in a second PCR of roughly 7 to 11 cycles. TCRdb processed the 5' RACE reads anew with MiXCR; each CDR3 protein has one entry. The profile shows 380,000 or so distinct CDR3 sequences, 45% to 60% of them singletons. Study outcomes and limitations: Because sorting was not performed, PBMCs prevented conclusive naive versus antigen-experienced comparison. In long-lived donors, naive CD4+ cell counts and diversity exceeded those of aged donors.

Donors ranged from about 6 to 95 years old and were healthy Caucasians in Russia. This TCR was recovered from a man in his 60s in good health. The sample taken for sequencing was blood. The chain employs TRBV2 and TRBJ1-1, with a weak D call TRBD1 (5 bases). Here the CDR3 DNA reads TGTGCCAGCAGACTAGTAGGGGTATCGAGCACTGAAGCTTTCTTT. Its translation: CASRLVGVSSTEAFF.